This T cell receptor beta chain came from a study of shared clonotypes between healthy human individuals. Overall study: Three plates were used per donor for CD4 naive, three for CD4 memory, two for CD8 naive and one for CD8 memory. General study findings and limits: Larger estimated richness was generally recorded for naive subsets relative to memory subsets. Relative to their counterparts shared across all four donors, non-shared clonotypes exhibited diminished generation probabilities.

With regard to this clone: Its antigen is not known.

Only in-frame clones appear in the TCRdb table, and some are missing; sequencing was by immunoSEQ multiplex PCR. The sample records 1.6 million or so clones, about 98.5% being singletons. Trimming cost V 3 bases and J 3 bases, with 15 bases left between them. The germline V gene has CDR1 MDHEN and CDR2 SYDVKM. This CDR3 has 15 residues. Each sample came from a Caucasian adult donor living in Nashville, Tennessee. This receptor was identified in a young man in good health. Sequencing was done on a sample of naive CD4+ T cells sorted from blood. Described subset: CD45RA+ positively selected. The chain is built from TRBV28 and TRBJ2-7, with D possibly being TRBD2 (6 bases). For the CDR3, the DNA is TGTGCCAGCAGTTTCCGCGGGACTTATCTCTACGAGCAGTACTTC. Translated, it gives CASSFRGTYLYEQYF.